This T cell receptor beta chain was found in a study of TIL therapy for anti-PD-1-resistant metastatic lung cancer. CDR1 SEHNR and CDR2 FQNEAQ come from the germline V gene (reference sequence). With 3 bases clipped from V and 0 bases from J, the junction kept 2 bases outside the gene matches. The CDR3 extends over 15 amino acids. Time point in this sample: pre-treatment sample, taken before nivolumab and TIL therapy. Most excised metastases sampled were pleural nodules or supraclavicular lymph nodes. Sequencing used immunoSEQ v3. The protocol was immunoSEQ multiplex PCR, while the TCRdb copy is restricted to in-frame clones and leaves out a portion. The data contain 50,000 or so clones, 65% to 80% of them singletons.

This sequence originates from a person aged 25 to 85 with non-small cell lung cancer. The chain has TRBV7-9 and TRBJ1-3, with 7 bases matching TRBD1. The material was tumor tissue, obtained at baseline. The CDR3: CASSFTGDSGNTIYF. The CDR3 DNA reads as TGTGCCAGCAGCTTCACAGGGGACTCTGGAAACACCATATATTTT.